This T cell receptor (beta chain) was recorded in a study of blood T cells in healthy people across ages. The second PCR ran about 7 to 12 cycles with a sample-barcoded 5' primer and J-beta primers. TCRdb re-derived calls from the 5' RACE reads in MiXCR, one entry per CDR3 protein. The sample records hundreds of thousands of distinct CDR3 sequences, 32% being singletons. The germline V and J ends were trimmed by 1 base and 1 base, with 5 bases remaining between them. Per germline, CDR1 DFQATT and CDR2 SNEGSKA (reference sequence). This CDR3 region has 13 residues. The TCR comes from an elderly woman in good health. The specimen was blood. The chain employs TRBV20-1 and TRBJ1-5; D remains unclear. CDR3 region: CSARVRSNQPQHF. The CDR3 DNA reads TGCAGTGCTAGAGTGAGGAGCAATCAGCCCCAGCATTTT.